Following are 12 T cell receptor beta chains from one sample sequenced in a study of shared clonotypes between healthy human individuals. Cells designated naive CD8 were CD45RO-negative and were positively selected for CCR7, with terminally differentiated effector memory CD45RA+ cells excluded. Here immunoSEQ multiplex PCR was the method, and the copy in TCRdb shows in-frame clones only, minus some. The table lists about 590,000 clones, less than 97% of them singletons. The sequenced material came from naive CD8+ T cells sorted from blood. These TCRs come from a woman younger than 45 in good health.

In this sample, this clone turned up once. V and J are TRBV4-1 and TRBJ2-7; a possible D gene is TRBD2 (6 bases). CDR1 and CDR2 (germline): MGHRA, YSYEKL. The CDR3 spans 16 residues. Trimming removed 4 bases at V and 4 bases at J, with 20 bases between. Here the CDR3 reads CASSPSRGTGLYEQYF. For the CDR3, the DNA is TGCGCCAGCAGCCCAAGCCGGGGGACCGGTTTATACGAGCAGTACTTC.

The chain has TRBV13 and TRBJ2-5; TRBD1 matches at 9 bases. Germline assignment: CDR1 PRHDT and CDR2 FYEKMQ (reference sequence). The CDR3 is 19 residues long. The V gene end was trimmed by 0 bases and the J gene end by 2 bases; junction bases not matched to a gene: 13. CDR3 amino acids: CASSLGSGTGTYLQETQYF. The DNA for the CDR3 is TGTGCCAGCAGCTTAGGCTCCGGGACAGGGACCTACCTACAAGAGACCCAGTACTTC.

This clone was picked up one time. The V gene is TRBV5-6, the J gene TRBJ2-7; no reliable D call. Germline lookup yields CDR1 SGHDT and CDR2 YYEEEE. The CDR3 length is 13 residues. Between the trimmed V and J ends, which lost 3 bases and 1 base, there was a span of 8 bases. The CDR3 bases are TGTGCCAGCAGCTCAATCTTGTCCTACGAGCAGTACTTC. Translating gives CASSSILSYEQYF.

As DNA, the CDR3 is TGTGCCAGCAGCTTGGCAGCACAGGCCTCCTACGAGCAGTACTTC. The encoded protein is CASSLAAQASYEQYF. The V and J genes are TRBV5-6 and TRBJ2-7, with a weak D call TRBD1 (5 bases). CDR1 is SGHDT, CDR2 YYEEEE, per germline. V was trimmed by 0 bases and J by 0 bases, leaving 10 bases between them. CDR3 length equals 15 residues. The full variable domain, in which reference TRBV5-6 and TRBJ2-7 provide the parts outside the CDR3, is DAGVTQSPTHLIKTRGQQVTLRCSPKSGHDTVSWYQQALGQGPQFIFQYYEEEERQRGNFPDRFSGHQFPNYSSELNVNALLLGDSALYLCASSLAAQASYEQYFGPGTRLTVT.

CDR3 sequence (DNA): TGTGCCAGCAGTTACCTGGGTGGGAGGGCCGGTGAGCAGTTCTTC. Protein: CASSYLGGRAGEQFF. V usage is TRBV6-5 and J usage is TRBJ2-1, with TRBD2 identical over 7 bases. CDR3 length equals 15 residues. The V gene end was trimmed by 2 bases and the J gene end by 9 bases; junction bases not matched to a gene: 10. Germline V gene sequence: CDR1 MNHEY, CDR2 SVGAGI.

V and J are TRBV4-1 and TRBJ2-1; TRBD2 is a possible D gene (5 bases). CDR3 length equals 12 residues. Per germline, CDR1 MGHRA and CDR2 YSYEKL. V lost 4 bases and J lost 10, with 11 bases in between. CDR3 protein: CASSLAGIEQFF. The CDR3 DNA is TGCGCCAGCAGCCTAGCCGGGATCGAGCAGTTCTTC.

The chain recombines TRBV10-3 with TRBJ1-4; D is unclear. V was pared by 3 bases and J by 8 bases, with 7 bases between. CDR1 and CDR2 from the germline V gene are ENHRY and SYGVKD. The CDR3 covers 12 residues. DNA for the CDR3: TGTGCCATCAGTGATAGTGAAGAAAAACTGTTTTTT. This translates into CAISDSEEKLFF.

The chain recombines TRBV27 with TRBJ2-1; TRBD1 is a possible D gene (6 bases). Germline lookup yields CDR1 MNHEY and CDR2 SMNVEV (reference sequence). V dropped 11 bases and J dropped 5 bases, with 19 bases sitting between them. The CDR3 extends over 14 amino acids. The CDR3 DNA is TGTGCCTCGGTGGGGCTGACAGGTAACAATGAGCAGTTCTTC. As protein: CASVGLTGNNEQFF.

V is TRBV6-5 and J is TRBJ2-5; 7 bases are a match to TRBD1. TRBJ2-7 matches the DNA end more closely, so the J call is doubtful. There are 13 residues in the CDR3. Germline-derived CDR1 and CDR2 are MNHEY and SVGAGI. The CDR3, as DNA: TGTGCCAGCAGTTACAGGGGGCGGTACGAGCAGTACTTC. This translates into CASSYRGRYEQYF.

This clone was seen just once. CDR3 DNA sequence: TGTGCCAGTAGTGTGGGGGGCGTTGAGCAGTTCTTC. This encodes CASSVGGVEQFF. The chain recombines TRBV19 with TRBJ2-1; possibly TRBD1 or TRBD2 for D (6 bases each). Germline V gives CDR1 LNHDA, CDR2 SQIVND (reference sequence). There are 12 residues in the CDR3. V shed 5 bases and J shed 9 bases, with 11 bases lying between them.

The chain combines TRBV4-1 with TRBJ2-1; 10 bases agree with TRBD2. The V gene's germline CDR1 is MGHRA and CDR2 YSYEKL. Trimming at V came to 1 base and at J to 3 bases, leaving 3 bases not matched to a gene. This CDR3 is built from 16 residues. The CDR3 protein is CASSQAGLANYNEQFF. The CDR3, as DNA: TGCGCCAGCAGCCAAGCGGGACTAGCGAACTACAATGAGCAGTTCTTC.

The genes are TRBV27 and TRBJ1-1; D is unresolved. The CDR3 totals 12 residues. The V end was cut by 5 bases, the J end by 4 bases, with 8 bases between. The germline V gene has CDR1 MNHEY and CDR2 SMNVEV (reference sequence). CDR3 in DNA: TGTGCCAGCAGTCCACTTGGCACTGAAGCTTTCTTT. Protein: CASSPLGTEAFF.